This is a list of T cell receptor beta chains from one sample in a study of blood T cell repertoires in COVID-19. Method: immunoSEQ multiplex PCR; TCRdb's copy keeps in-frame clones and lacks some. The table lists fewer than 250,000 clones, about 89% of them singletons, with 6.5% to 9.5% in the top ten. Sequenced material: PBMCs or T cells enriched from blood (not recorded which). The receptors stem from a woman younger than 30 who had recovered from COVID-19. Each CDR3 is given without its conserved first and last residue. Fields, in order: CDR3 length, V gene, D gene, J gene, CDR3 protein. A D gene is named only where the DNA matches it firmly.

CDR3 length: 11
V gene: TRBV29-1
D gene: NA
J gene: TRBJ2-3
CDR3 protein: SVAGVPTDTQY

CDR3 length: 13
V gene: TRBV10-3
D gene: NA
J gene: TRBJ2-2
CDR3 protein: AISESFQNTGELF

CDR3 length: 10
V gene: TRBV27
D gene: NA
J gene: TRBJ2-7
CDR3 protein: ASSFPRGEQY

CDR3 length: 14
V gene: TRBV5-6
D gene: NA
J gene: TRBJ2-6
CDR3 protein: ASSHPRVSGANVLT

CDR3 length: 10
V gene: TRBV6-5
D gene: NA
J gene: TRBJ1-1
CDR3 protein: ASSPDRSKAF

CDR3 length: 12
V gene: TRBV10-3
D gene: NA
J gene: TRBJ1-4
CDR3 protein: AISHQGTNEKLF

CDR3 length: 11
V gene: TRBV19
D gene: NA
J gene: TRBJ1-2
CDR3 protein: ASSVRLNYGYT

CDR3 length: 13
V gene: TRBV5-1
D gene: TRBD2
J gene: TRBJ2-7
CDR3 protein: ASSWGTSGTYEQY

CDR3 length: 13
V gene: TRBV5-1
D gene: NA
J gene: TRBJ1-4
CDR3 protein: ASSLAGATNEKLF

CDR3 length: 13
V gene: TRBV27
D gene: NA
J gene: TRBJ1-2
CDR3 protein: ASSSRSSLIYGYT